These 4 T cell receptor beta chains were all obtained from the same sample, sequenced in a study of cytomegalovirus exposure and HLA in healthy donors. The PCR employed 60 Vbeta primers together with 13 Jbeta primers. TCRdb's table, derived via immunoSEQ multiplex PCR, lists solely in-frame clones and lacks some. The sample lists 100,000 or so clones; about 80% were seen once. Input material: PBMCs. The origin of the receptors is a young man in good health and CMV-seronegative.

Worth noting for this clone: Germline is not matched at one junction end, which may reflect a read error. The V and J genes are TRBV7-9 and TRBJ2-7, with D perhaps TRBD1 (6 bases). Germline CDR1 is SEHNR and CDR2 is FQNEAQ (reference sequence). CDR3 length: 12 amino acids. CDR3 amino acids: CVSSLTGDEQYF. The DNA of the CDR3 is TGTGTCAGCAGCCTGACAGGAGACGAGCAGTACTTC.

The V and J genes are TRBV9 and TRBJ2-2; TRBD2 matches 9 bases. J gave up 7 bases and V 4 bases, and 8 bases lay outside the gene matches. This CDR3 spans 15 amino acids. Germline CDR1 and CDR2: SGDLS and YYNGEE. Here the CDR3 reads CASSFSGSIDGELFF. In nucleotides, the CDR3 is TGTGCCAGCAGCTTTAGCGGGAGTATCGACGGGGAGCTGTTTTTT.

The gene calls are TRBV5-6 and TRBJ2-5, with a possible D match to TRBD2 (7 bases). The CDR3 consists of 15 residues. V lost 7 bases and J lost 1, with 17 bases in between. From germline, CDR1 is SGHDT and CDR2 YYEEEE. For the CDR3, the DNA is TGTGCCAGCGCCTTCGGGGGGCCGGGCCAAGAGACCCAGTACTTC. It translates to CASAFGGPGQETQYF. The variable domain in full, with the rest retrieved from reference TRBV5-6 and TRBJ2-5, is DAGVTQSPTHLIKTRGQQVTLRCSPKSGHDTVSWYQQALGQGPQFIFQYYEEEERQRGNFPDRFSGHQFPNYSSELNVNALLLGDSALYLCASAFGGPGQETQYFGPGTRLLVL.

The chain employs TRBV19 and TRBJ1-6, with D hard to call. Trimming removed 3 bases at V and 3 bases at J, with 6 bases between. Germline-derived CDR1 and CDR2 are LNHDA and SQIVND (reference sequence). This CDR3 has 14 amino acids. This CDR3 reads CASSMRSYNSPLHF. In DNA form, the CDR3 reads TGTGCCAGTAGTATGAGGAGCTATAATTCACCCCTCCACTTT.